What follows describes a single TCR beta chain. Its antigen is still unknown. Specified time point: week 11, during vaccination. Vaccination used 300 ug of mutant IDH1 20-mer peptide per dose, with topical imiquimod. Germline CDR1 and CDR2: MNHNS and SASEGT. Unmatched junction bases numbered 3, after V lost 6 bases and J lost 0 bases. This CDR3 has 15 residues. This entry comes from a study of a mutant IDH1 vaccine in newly diagnosed glioma. Whole-study context: Former treatment meant radiotherapy, temozolomide, or both; the majority had gotten both. Broader study findings: Vaccine-induced immune responses occurred in 93.3% of patients. The authors found pseudoprogression apparently unrelated to changes in top peripheral T cell clonotypes.

Sequencing used immunoSEQ multiplex PCR; TCRdb keeps in-frame clones, though not all of them. The sample carries 45,000 to 60,000 clones, roughly 90% recorded once. The clonotype originates from a man aged 50 or older with glioma. The specimen comprised PBMCs, sampled from a glioma patient whose treatment included an IDH1 peptide vaccine. This rearrangement joins TRBV6-1 to TRBJ2-2, with 8 nucleotides matching TRBD2. The CDR3 sequence is CASRPGGANTGELFF. CDR3 nucleotides: TGTGCCAGCAGGCCGGGGGGGGCGAACACCGGGGAGCTGTTTTTT.